This T cell receptor (beta chain) derives from a study of T cell responses to AZD1222 COVID-19 vaccine. Findings and caveats of the study: Sampling captured repertoires only after the peak T cell response. Females made up more of the donors, who were largely white British, and clonal diversity may have come out too low. Vaccine-related CD4 TCRs covered spike, predominating at 160-218 and 743-854.

Regarding this clone: Its cognate antigen is unknown.

The CDR3 is 15 residues long. V was cut by 1 base and J by 7 bases, with 11 bases left in between. The V gene's germline CDR1 is LGHDT and CDR2 YNNKEL (reference sequence). Clones were read by immunoSEQ multiplex PCR, and TCRdb kept only the in-frame ones, dropping some. The sample yields about 200,000 clones, 93% seen once. Second-dose groups at about 4 or about 12 weeks were pooled. The chain couples TRBV3-1 (or the pseudogene TRBV3-2) to TRBJ1-6; D ambiguous. This TCR was sampled from an adult who received the AZD1222 COVID-19 vaccine. The source was peripheral blood, collected 28 days after the second AZD1222 dose. This CDR3 is CASSQGQAWNSPLHF. The DNA for the CDR3 is TGTGCCAGCAGCCAAGGTCAGGCGTGGAATTCACCCCTCCACTTT.